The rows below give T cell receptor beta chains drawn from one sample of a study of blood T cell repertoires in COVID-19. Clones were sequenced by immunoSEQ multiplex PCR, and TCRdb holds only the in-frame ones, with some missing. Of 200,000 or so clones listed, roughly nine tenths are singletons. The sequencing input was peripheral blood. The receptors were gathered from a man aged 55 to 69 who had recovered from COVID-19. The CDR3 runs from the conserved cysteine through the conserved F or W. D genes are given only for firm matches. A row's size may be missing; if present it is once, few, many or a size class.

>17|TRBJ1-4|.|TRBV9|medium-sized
CASSLTFGSGNNEKLFF
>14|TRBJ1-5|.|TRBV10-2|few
CASSLDSLNQPQHF
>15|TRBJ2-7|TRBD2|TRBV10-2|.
CASSESAGSSYEQYF
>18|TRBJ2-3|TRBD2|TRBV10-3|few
CAISEGLAGDGGTDTQYF
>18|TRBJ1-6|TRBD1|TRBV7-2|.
CASSLVGGGGTGSSPLHF
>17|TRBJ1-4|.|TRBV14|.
CASSQVRGAGAVEKLFF
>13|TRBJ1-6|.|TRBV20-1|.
CSASARFNSPLHF
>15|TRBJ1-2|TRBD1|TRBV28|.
CASSLPGTELYGYTF
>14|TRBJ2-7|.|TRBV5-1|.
CASSLAGDHYEQYF
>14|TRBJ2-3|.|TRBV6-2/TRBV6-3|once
CASSPGVSTDTQYF
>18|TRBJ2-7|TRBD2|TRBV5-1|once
CASSPSGSIVLGSYEQYF
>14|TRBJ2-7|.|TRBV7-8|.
CASSLDRPSYEQYF
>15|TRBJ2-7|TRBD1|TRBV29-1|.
CSVEDGKGAPYEQYF
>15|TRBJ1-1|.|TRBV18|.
CASSPPSGMNTEAFF
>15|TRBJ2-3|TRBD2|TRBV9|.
CASSGRSGGTDTQYF
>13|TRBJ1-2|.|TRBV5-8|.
CASGQPEAYGYTF
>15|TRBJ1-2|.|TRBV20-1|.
CSASNNPGSLNGYTF
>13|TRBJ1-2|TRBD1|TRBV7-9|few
CASSLGQNYGYTF
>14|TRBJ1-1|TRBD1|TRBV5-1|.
CASSLQGADTEAFF
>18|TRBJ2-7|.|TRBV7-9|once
CASSLPLRGHDTLYEQYF
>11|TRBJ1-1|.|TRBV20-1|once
CSASGVTEAFF
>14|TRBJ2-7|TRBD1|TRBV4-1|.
CASSQDKGANEQYF
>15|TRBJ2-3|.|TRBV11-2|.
CASSSTTGVGDTQYF
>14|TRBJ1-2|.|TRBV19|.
CASSSQGSNYGYTF
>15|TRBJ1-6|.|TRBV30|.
CAWSTGRSYNSPLHF
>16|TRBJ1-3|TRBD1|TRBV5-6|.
CASSLNTGGGGNTIYF
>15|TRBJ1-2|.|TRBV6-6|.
CASSRGGDANYGYTF
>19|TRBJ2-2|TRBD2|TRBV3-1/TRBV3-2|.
CASSYMLAGGPLPRAELFF
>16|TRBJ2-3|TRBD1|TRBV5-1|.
CASGGQGQGSTDTQYF
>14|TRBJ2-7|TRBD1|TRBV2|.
CASSGTGEKYEQYF
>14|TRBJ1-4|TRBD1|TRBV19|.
CASSTQGAYEKLFF
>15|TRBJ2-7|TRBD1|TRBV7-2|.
CASSRVQGAMDEQYF
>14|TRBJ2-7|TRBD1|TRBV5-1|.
CASSYGTESYEQYF
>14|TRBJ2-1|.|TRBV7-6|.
CASSLSGPYNEQFF
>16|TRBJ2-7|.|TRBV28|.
CASSLFLGVPTYEQYF
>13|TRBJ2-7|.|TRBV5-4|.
CASSFTGTYEQYF
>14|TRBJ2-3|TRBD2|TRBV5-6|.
CASSLGLAPDTQYF